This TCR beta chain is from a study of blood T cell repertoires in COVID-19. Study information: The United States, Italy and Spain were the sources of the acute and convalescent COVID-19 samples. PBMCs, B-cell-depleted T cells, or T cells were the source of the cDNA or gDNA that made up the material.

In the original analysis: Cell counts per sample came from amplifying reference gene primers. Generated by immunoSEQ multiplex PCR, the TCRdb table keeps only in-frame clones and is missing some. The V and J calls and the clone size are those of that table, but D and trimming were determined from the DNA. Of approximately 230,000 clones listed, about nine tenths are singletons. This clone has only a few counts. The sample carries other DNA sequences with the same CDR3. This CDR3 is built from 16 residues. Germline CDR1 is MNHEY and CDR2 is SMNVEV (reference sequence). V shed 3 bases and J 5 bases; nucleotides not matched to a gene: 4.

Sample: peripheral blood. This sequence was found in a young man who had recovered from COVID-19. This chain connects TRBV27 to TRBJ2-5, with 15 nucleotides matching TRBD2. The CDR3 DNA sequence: TGTGCCAGCAGTTTCGGGACTAGCGGGGGGAGGGAGACCCAGTACTTC. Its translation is CASSFGTSGGRETQYF.